The present TCR beta chain was sequenced within a study of OX40 agonist ivuxolimab in advanced cancers. As for the study in general: Those enrolled were 80% to 85% male, with a mean age of about 66 years and ages from about 20 to 85.

Data came from immunoSEQ multiplex PCR; TCRdb stores just in-frame clones and leaves some out. The data hold about 78,000 clones, with about 91% observed a single time. Autoimmune disease history or systemic immunosuppression was exclusionary. The sample holds one count of this clone. Trimming at V came to 8 bases and at J to 1 base, leaving 8 bases not matched to a gene. The CDR3 spans 15 residues. Germline V CDR1 and CDR2: SNHLY, FYNNEI. The rearrangement uses TRBV2 and TRBJ1-1; TRBD1 agrees at 9 bases. The sample was CD4+ or CD8+ T cells sorted from blood, taken in a trial of the OX40 agonist ivuxolimab. This sequence originates from an adult with an advanced solid tumor such as melanoma, head and neck, liver or kidney cancer. The DNA for the CDR3 is TGTGCCAGCCAGCGAGACAGGGGGAGGAACACTGAAGCTTTCTTT. Its translation: CASQRDRGRNTEAFF.